This TCR beta chain was retrieved from a study of OX40 agonist ivuxolimab in advanced cancers. With regard to the full study: Ivuxolimab was a fully human IgG2 agonistic monoclonal antibody targeting the costimulatory receptor OX40 (CD134). Intravenous ivuxolimab was administered to patients every 2 weeks at six dose levels: 0.01, 0.1, 0.3, 1.5, 3 and 10 mg/kg. Of the approximately 50 patients in dose escalation, some 20 had hepatocellular carcinoma, some 15 had melanoma, 9 had renal cell carcinoma and 9 had head and neck cancer. The paper describes the monotherapy dose-escalation part (N ≈ 50 patients) of the phase I trial of ivuxolimab. The point of sequencing TCRbeta in the periphery was to test whether ivuxolimab changed TCR sequence diversity and drove clonal T-cell expansion. In the dose-escalation cohort, 70% to 85% of patients were male, and the mean age was roughly 60 years, with a range of 23 to 79. Patients were allowed to have had prior anti-PD-1, anti-PD-L1 or anti-CTLA-4 therapy, and roughly two fifths of the dose-escalation patients had been treated with checkpoint inhibitors. Partial responses occurred in three dose-escalation patients, of whom one had hepatocellular carcinoma and two had cutaneous melanoma. Broad study findings and their caveats: In partial responders in the 0.1-3.0 mg/kg groups, normalized peripheral clonal expansion was found to be among the lowest, especially among CD8+ T cells. Low levels of normalized T-cell clonal expansion were also shown by some nonresponding patients. Antigen specificity was not determined for the clonally expanded peripheral T cells. After ivuxolimab, CD8+ T cells had more expanded clones than CD4+ T cells on average. At doses of 0.1 to 3.0 mg/kg, clonal expansion of both CD4+ and CD8+ T cells in blood was seen between baseline and week 6.

On this clone: No cognate antigen has been identified for it. No qualities accompany the bases; no much larger clone lies one base away.

Genomic DNA was extracted from sorted cells for sequencing of the TCRbeta CDR3 region. The immunoSEQ Assay was used to sequence the TCRbeta CDR3 regions. As stored in TCRdb, this immuneACCESS dataset retains in-frame rearrangements with V and J assigned. A fraction of the clones does not appear; measured against another copy, unresolved V genes explain less than half of the discrepancy, and the remainder lacks a known reason. Within this sample are around 67,000 clones, with over 70% of them counted one time only. The ten most abundant clones make up roughly 1.2% of the sample. V drops 5 bases and J drops 6 bases, leaving 13 bases in between. From the germline V gene, CDR1 is MNHNS and CDR2 is SASEGT. From the cysteine up to the phenylalanine, the CDR3 has a length of 13 residues. The DNA shown is the 39-base CDR3, in frame from base 1. The trial excluded patients who had a history of autoimmune disease or who were on systemic immunosuppression. Peripheral blood for TCR sequencing was collected from all dose cohorts at baseline, on cycle 4 day 1, and on cycle 7 day 1. Samples came from an open-label, multicenter, first-in-human phase I dose-escalation trial of ivuxolimab. The trial enrolled adults with locally advanced or metastatic head and neck squamous cell, hepatocellular, melanoma or renal cell carcinoma. CD4+ and CD8+ T cells were sorted separately from peripheral blood before TCR sequencing.

This chain is built from TRBV6-1 and TRBJ1-2; the D gene is unclear. This receptor was taken from an adult with an advanced solid tumor such as melanoma, head and neck, liver or kidney cancer. The specimen was CD4+ or CD8+ T cells sorted from blood, collected in a trial of the OX40 agonist ivuxolimab. The DNA sequence is as follows: TGTGCCAGCAGTCCGGTCCCAAACGATGGCTACACCTTC. Translated, it reads CASSPVPNDGYTF.